The 14 T cell receptor beta chains presented below share a single source sample, sequenced in a study of shared clonotypes between healthy human individuals. Method: immunoSEQ multiplex PCR; TCRdb's copy keeps in-frame clones and lacks some. This repertoire shows about 470,000 clones, 79% found once; its top ten account for over 10%. The specimen sequenced was PBMCs. The receptor source for this set is a woman between 40 and 55 years old in good health. Some clones in this sample may be carry-over from other donors' samples.

This chain joins TRBV7-9 and TRBJ2-1; possible D gene TRBD2, 6 bases. The CDR3 spans 17 residues. Trimming shortened V by 1 base and J by 1 base, and 14 bases separated the two germline ends. Germline V gene data show CDR1 as SEHNR and CDR2 as FQNEAQ (reference sequence). DNA for the CDR3: TGTGCCAGCAGCTTAGAGGGAGGCTCACCATCCTACAATGAGCAGTTCTTC. Its protein product is CASSLEGGSPSYNEQFF. Full variable domain (remainder filled in from reference TRBV7-9 and TRBJ2-1): DTGVSQNPRHKITKRGQNVTFRCDPISEHNRLYWYRQTLGQGPEFLTYFQNEAQLEKSRLLSDRFSAERPKGSFSTLEIQRTEQGDSAMYLCASSLEGGSPSYNEQFFGPGTRLTVL.

Concerning this clone: Additional DNA sequences in this sample encode the identical CDR3. The chain couples TRBV11-2 to TRBJ2-1; 7 bases agree with TRBD2. CDR3 length: 15 residues. Germline V gene data show CDR1 as SGHAT and CDR2 as FQNNGV. V shed 3 bases, J shed 0 bases, and the junction held 2 bases outside the gene matches. The CDR3 nucleotides are TGTGCCAGCAGCTTCCGCGGGAGCTCCTACAATGAGCAGTTCTTC. Translating gives CASSFRGSSYNEQFF.

As for this clone: The identical CDR3 is also encoded by other nucleotide sequences in the sample. The chain recombines TRBV19 with TRBJ2-3; D might be TRBD1 (6 bases). Trimming shortened V by 3 bases and J by 3 bases, and 7 bases separated the two germline ends. The CDR3 totals 13 residues. The V gene's germline CDR1 is LNHDA and CDR2 SQIVND (reference sequence). The CDR3 here is CASSIQGTDTQYF. The CDR3 DNA is TGTGCCAGTAGTATCCAGGGGACAGATACGCAGTATTTT.

This rearrangement joins TRBV29-1 to TRBJ2-3, with a weak D call TRBD1 (6 bases). Germline CDR1 reads SQVTM; CDR2 reads ANQGSEA. Between the trimmed V and J ends, which lost 4 bases and 2 bases, there was a span of 7 bases. The CDR3 has 12 residues. The DNA for the CDR3 is TGCAGCGTTGGGGACAACACAGATACGCAGTATTTT. Encoded protein: CSVGDNTDTQYF.

The gene calls are TRBV6-1 and TRBJ2-7; TRBD1 might be the D (6 bases). V lost 3 bases, J lost 2 bases, and 14 bases lay in between. The CDR3 is 15 amino acids. Germline V gene lookup returns CDR1 MNHNS and CDR2 SASEGT. This chain's CDR3 is CASSDAGAKAYEQYF. The DNA for the CDR3 is TGTGCCAGCAGTGACGCAGGGGCAAAGGCCTACGAGCAGTACTTC.

V gene TRBV5-8 combines with J gene TRBJ1-2, with 10 bases fitting TRBD1. Germline V lookup: CDR1 SGHTS, CDR2 YDEGEE. The CDR3 spans 15 residues. Unmatched junction bases numbered 9, after V lost 2 bases and J lost 8 bases. The CDR3 region has the DNA TGTGCCAGCAGCTTTGACGGACAGGGGGGATCCGGCTACACCTTC. Translated: CASSFDGQGGSGYTF.

This chain joins TRBV7-8 and TRBJ2-1; TRBD1 agrees at 7 bases. CDR3 size: 12 residues. Germline V gives CDR1 SGHVS, CDR2 FQNEAQ. After removal of 5 bases from V and 8 bases from J, the junction contained 3 bases not matched to a gene. The CDR3 DNA reads as TGTGCCAGCAGCCGCACAGGGGATGAGCAGTTCTTC. It codes for CASSRTGDEQFF.

The J gene is TRBJ1-3, the V gene TRBV6-5; weak D call: TRBD1 (5 bases). The CDR3 loop spans 13 amino acids. CDR1 is MNHEY and CDR2 is SVGAGI in the germline V gene. V shed 6 bases and J shed 4 bases, with 10 bases lying between them. CDR3 region: CASSRQQGNTIYF. The CDR3, as DNA: TGTGCCAGCAGCCGACAGCAGGGAAACACCATATATTTT.

The chain has TRBV18 and TRBJ1-4; D call uncertain. V lost 1 base and J 5 bases, leaving 8 bases between the germline ends. The CDR3 has 14 residues. Per germline, CDR1 KGHSH and CDR2 LQKENI. The CDR3 DNA reads as TGTGCCAGCTCACCACAGGGCCCGAATGAAAAACTGTTTTTT. This sequence encodes CASSPQGPNEKLFF.

V gene TRBV11-3 combines with J gene TRBJ2-5; tentative D call: TRBD1 (5 bases). The CDR3 has 13 amino acids. V was clipped by 0 bases and J by 4 bases, with 6 bases between them. From germline, CDR1 is SGHNT and CDR2 YENEEA. CDR3 sequence reads: CASSLETGETQYF. DNA for the CDR3: TGTGCCAGCAGCTTAGAAACAGGAGAGACCCAGTACTTC.

V gene TRBV5-1 combines with J gene TRBJ1-2; unclear D gene. CDR3 length: 12 amino acids. V lost 0 bases to trimming and J lost 7 bases, with 7 bases between them. Germline CDR1 is SGHRS and CDR2 is YFSETQ. The CDR3 bases are TGCGCCAGCAGCTTGGACAGACTTGGCTACACCTTC. Its protein product is CASSLDRLGYTF.

The V call is TRBV19, the J call TRBJ2-2; D may be TRBD2 (5 bases). The CDR3 extends over 14 amino acids. CDR1 is LNHDA, CDR2 SQIVND, per germline (reference sequence). V gave up 5 bases and J gave up 7 bases, with 14 bases separating them. The CDR3: CASSRLAEIGELFF. The CDR3 DNA sequence: TGTGCCAGTAGTCGGCTAGCTGAGATCGGGGAGCTGTTTTTT.

This clone came up a few times. The DNA for the CDR3 is TGTGCCAGCTCACAAGGACTAGCGGGCTGGTCCGGGGAGCTGTTTTTT. The encoded protein is CASSQGLAGWSGELFF. V is TRBV18 and J is TRBJ2-2, with 11 bases identical to TRBD2. Losses at the gene ends were 4 bases for V and 6 bases for J; bases not matched to a gene: 7. CDR1 is KGHSH, CDR2 LQKENI, per germline. The CDR3 has 16 residues.

The J gene is TRBJ2-3, the V gene TRBV10-3; no reliable D call. Germline V lookup: CDR1 ENHRY, CDR2 SYGVKD. CDR3 length equals 15 residues. Trimming shortened V by 3 bases and J by 2 bases, and 12 bases separated the two germline ends. The DNA of the CDR3 is TGTGCCATCAGTGAACTTGGCAGAGTCACAGATACGCAGTATTTT. Amino acid sequence: CAISELGRVTDTQYF.